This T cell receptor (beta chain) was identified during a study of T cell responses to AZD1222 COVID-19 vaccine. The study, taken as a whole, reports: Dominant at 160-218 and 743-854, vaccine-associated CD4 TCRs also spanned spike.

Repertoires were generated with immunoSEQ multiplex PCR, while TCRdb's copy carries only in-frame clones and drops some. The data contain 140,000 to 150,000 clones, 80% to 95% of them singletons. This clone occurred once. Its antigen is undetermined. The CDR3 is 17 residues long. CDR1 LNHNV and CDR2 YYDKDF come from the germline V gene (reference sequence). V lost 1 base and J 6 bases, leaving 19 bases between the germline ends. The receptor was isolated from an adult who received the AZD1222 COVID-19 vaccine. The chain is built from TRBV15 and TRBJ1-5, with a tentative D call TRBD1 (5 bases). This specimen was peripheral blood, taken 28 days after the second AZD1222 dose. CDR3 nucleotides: TGTGCCACCAGCAGAGGCGGCTCGGGGGGTTCCAGTCAGCCCCAGCATTTT. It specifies CATSRGGSGGSSQPQHF. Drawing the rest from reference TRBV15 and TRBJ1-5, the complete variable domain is DAMVIQNPRYQVTQFGKPVTLSCSQTLNHNVMYWYQQKSSQAPKLLFHYYDKDFNNEADTPDNFQSRRPNTSFCFLDIRSPGLGDTAMYLCATSRGGSGGSSQPQHFGDGTRLSIL.